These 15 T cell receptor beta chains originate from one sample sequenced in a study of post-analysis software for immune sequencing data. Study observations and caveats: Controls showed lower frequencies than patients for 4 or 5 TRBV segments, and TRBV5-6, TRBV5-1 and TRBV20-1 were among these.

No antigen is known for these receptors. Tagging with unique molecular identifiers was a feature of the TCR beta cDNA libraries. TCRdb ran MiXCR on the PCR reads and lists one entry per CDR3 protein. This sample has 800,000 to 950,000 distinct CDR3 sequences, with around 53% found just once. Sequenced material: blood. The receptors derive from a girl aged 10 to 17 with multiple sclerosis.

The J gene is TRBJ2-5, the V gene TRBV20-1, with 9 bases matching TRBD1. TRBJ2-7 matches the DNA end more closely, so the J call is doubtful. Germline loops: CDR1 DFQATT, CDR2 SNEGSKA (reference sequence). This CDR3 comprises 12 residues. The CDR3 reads CSAGDRENEQYF. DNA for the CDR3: TGCAGTGCTGGGGACAGGGAAAACGAGCAGTACTTC.

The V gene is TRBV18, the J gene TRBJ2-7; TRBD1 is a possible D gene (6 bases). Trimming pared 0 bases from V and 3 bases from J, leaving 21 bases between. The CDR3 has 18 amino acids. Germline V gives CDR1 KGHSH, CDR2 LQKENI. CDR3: CASSPPVSQGRTYYEQYF. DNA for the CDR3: TGTGCCAGCTCACCACCGGTGTCACAGGGCCGTACTTACTACGAGCAGTACTTC.

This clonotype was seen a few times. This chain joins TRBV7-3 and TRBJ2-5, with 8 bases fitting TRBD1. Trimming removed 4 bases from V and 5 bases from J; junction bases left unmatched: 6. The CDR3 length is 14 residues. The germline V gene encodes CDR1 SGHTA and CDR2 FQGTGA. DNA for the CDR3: TGTGCCAGCAGCTCCAGGGGGCGCGGGGAGACCCAGTACTTC. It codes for CASSSRGRGETQYF.

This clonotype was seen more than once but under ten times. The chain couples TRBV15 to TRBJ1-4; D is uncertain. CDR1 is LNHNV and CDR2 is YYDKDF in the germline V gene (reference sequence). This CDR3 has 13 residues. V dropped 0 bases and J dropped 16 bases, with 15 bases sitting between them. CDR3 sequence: CATSRDEAGNQFF. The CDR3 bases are TGTGCCACCAGCAGAGATGAGGCAGGCAATCAGTTTTTT.

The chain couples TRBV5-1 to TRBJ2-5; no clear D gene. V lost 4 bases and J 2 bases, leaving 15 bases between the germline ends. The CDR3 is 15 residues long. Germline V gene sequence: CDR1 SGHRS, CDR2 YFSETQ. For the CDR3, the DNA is TGCGCCAGCAGCCCCGACCTTCCGGAGCAAGAGACCCAGTACTTC. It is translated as CASSPDLPEQETQYF.

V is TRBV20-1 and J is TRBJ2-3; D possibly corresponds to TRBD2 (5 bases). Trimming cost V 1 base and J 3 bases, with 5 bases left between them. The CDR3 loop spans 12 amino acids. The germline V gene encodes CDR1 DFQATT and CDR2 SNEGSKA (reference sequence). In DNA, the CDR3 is TGCAGTGCTAGAGGGGAGACAGATACGCAGTATTTT. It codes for CSARGETDTQYF.

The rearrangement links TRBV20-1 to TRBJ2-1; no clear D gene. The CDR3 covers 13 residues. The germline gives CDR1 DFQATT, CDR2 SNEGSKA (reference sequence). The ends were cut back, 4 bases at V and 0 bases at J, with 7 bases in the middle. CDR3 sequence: CSATWDSYNEQFF. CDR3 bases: TGCAGTGCTACTTGGGACTCCTACAATGAGCAGTTCTTC.

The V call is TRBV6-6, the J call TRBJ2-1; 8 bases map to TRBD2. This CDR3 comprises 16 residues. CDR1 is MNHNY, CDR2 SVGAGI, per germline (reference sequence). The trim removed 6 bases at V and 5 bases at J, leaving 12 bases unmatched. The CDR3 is CASSPRGAGDHNEQFF. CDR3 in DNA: TGTGCCAGCAGCCCACGGGGAGCGGGGGATCACAATGAGCAGTTCTTC.

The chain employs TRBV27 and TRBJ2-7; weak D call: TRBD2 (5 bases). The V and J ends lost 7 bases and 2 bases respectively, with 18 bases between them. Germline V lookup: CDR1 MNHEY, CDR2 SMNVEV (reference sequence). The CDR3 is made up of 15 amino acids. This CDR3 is CASTPGSGAPYEQYF. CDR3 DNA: TGTGCCAGCACGCCAGGCAGCGGAGCTCCCTACGAGCAGTACTTC.

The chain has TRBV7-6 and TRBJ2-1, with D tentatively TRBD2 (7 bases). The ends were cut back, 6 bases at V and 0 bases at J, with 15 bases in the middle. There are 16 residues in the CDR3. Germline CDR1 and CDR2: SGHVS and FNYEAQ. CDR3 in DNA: TGTGCCAGCAGTGGGGGGGCGGGGCCCTCCTACAATGAGCAGTTCTTC. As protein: CASSGGAGPSYNEQFF.

The CDR3 loop is CASSFSGAGGINEQFF. CDR3 nucleotides: TGTGCCAGCAGCTTTTCCGGGGCAGGGGGCATAAATGAGCAGTTCTTC. The chain couples TRBV7-9 to TRBJ2-1; TRBD1 matches at 8 bases. V shed 3 bases and J 7 bases; nucleotides not matched to a gene: 11. From germline, CDR1 is SEHNR and CDR2 FQNEAQ (reference sequence). This CDR3 contains 16 residues. Combining the CDR3 with reference TRBV7-9 and TRBJ2-1 gives the whole variable domain DTGVSQNPRHKITKRGQNVTFRCDPISEHNRLYWYRQTLGQGPEFLTYFQNEAQLEKSRLLSDRFSAERPKGSFSTLEIQRTEQGDSAMYLCASSFSGAGGINEQFFGPGTRLTVL.

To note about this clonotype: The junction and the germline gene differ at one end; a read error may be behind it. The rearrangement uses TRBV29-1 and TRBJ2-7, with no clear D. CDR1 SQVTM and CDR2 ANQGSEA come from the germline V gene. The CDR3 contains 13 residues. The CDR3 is CSVQRPLTYEQYF. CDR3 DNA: TGCAGCGTCCAAAGGCCCTTAACCTACGAGCAGTACTTT.

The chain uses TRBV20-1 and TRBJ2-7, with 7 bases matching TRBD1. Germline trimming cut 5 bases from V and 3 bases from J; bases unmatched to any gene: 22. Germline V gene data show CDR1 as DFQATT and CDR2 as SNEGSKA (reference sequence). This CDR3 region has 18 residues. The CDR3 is CSAHPYTLPGQRSYEQYF. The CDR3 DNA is TGCAGTGCTCATCCCTACACGCTCCCGGGACAGAGGAGCTACGAGCAGTACTTC.

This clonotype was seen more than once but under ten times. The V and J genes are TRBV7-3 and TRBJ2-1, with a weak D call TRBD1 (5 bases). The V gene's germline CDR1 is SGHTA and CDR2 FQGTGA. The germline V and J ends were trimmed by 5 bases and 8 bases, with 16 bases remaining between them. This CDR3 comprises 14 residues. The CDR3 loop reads CASSAAWAGYEQFF. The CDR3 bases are TGTGCCAGCAGCGCGGCTTGGGCAGGGTATGAGCAGTTCTTC.

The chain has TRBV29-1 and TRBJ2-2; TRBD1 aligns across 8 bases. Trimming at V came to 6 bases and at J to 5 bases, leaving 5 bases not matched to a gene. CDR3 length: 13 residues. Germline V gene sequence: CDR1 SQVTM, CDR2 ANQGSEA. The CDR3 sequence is CSVGTGMTGELFF. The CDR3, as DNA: TGCAGCGTAGGGACAGGAATGACCGGGGAGCTGTTTTTT.